The 17 T cell receptor beta chains presented below share a single source sample, sequenced in a study of siplizumab effects on memory and regulatory T cells. Profiling relied on immunoSEQ multiplex PCR, and the TCRdb table lists in-frame clones only, not all of them. This sample has 70,000 to 95,000 clones; more than 85% occur once, and the top ten carry roughly 7.1%. What was sequenced was CD8+ T cells sorted from blood. These receptors were obtained from a human donor in good health.

The CDR3 coding sequence is TGTGCCAGCAGCTTCGGGACAGGGGCCTACGAGCAGTACTTC. It is translated as CASSFGTGAYEQYF. V and J are TRBV13 and TRBJ2-7; 10 nucleotides agree with TRBD1. With V trimmed by 3 bases and J by 2 bases, 1 base remained unmatched. The CDR3 runs to 14 residues. Looked up from germline, CDR1 is PRHDT and CDR2 is FYEKMQ (reference sequence).

The rearrangement links TRBV7-6 to TRBJ1-1, with 8 bases matching TRBD1. CDR3 length equals 13 residues. Germline V lookup: CDR1 SGHVS, CDR2 FNYEAQ. V was pared by 1 base and J by 5 bases, with 0 bases of the junction left unmatched. CDR3 residues: CASSLDRGTEAFF. In nucleotides, the CDR3 is TGTGCCAGCAGCTTAGACAGGGGGACTGAAGCTTTCTTT.

The genes are TRBV9 and TRBJ1-1; no reliable D call. The germline V gene has CDR1 SGDLS and CDR2 YYNGEE. The CDR3 has 13 amino acids. V lost 3 bases and J lost 1, with 7 bases in between. The CDR3 reads CASSGLANTEAFF. Written as DNA, the CDR3 is TGTGCCAGCAGCGGTTTAGCGAACACTGAAGCTTTCTTT.

The DNA for the CDR3 is TGTGCCAGCAGCTTGTTCCCAGGAGAAAGGGACGAGCAGTACTTC. This sequence encodes CASSLFPGERDEQYF. This chain connects TRBV5-5 to TRBJ2-7, with unresolved D. The CDR3 spans 15 residues. CDR1 is SGHKS and CDR2 is YYEKEE in the germline V gene (reference sequence). Trimming pared 1 base from V and 5 bases from J, leaving 16 bases between.

The genes are TRBV10-3 and TRBJ2-7; D perhaps matches TRBD1 (5 bases). V lost 1 base, J lost 1 base, and 11 bases lay in between. Germline assignment: CDR1 ENHRY and CDR2 SYGVKD. This CDR3 has 15 amino acids. The CDR3 DNA sequence: TGTGCCATCAGTGAGTTAGGTGACAGTTCCTACGAGCAGTACTTC. It is translated as CAISELGDSSYEQYF.

The J gene is TRBJ1-2, the V gene TRBV6-5, with D tentatively TRBD1 (6 bases). The CDR3 has 12 amino acids. Germline CDR1 and CDR2: MNHEY and SVGAGI. Trimming left V 8 bases short and J 8 bases short, with 15 bases between. CDR3 amino acids: CASGQGREGYTF. In DNA, the CDR3 is TGTGCCAGCGGTCAGGGGCGGGAAGGCTACACCTTC.

The chain is built from TRBV2 and TRBJ2-7; D gene ambiguous. Deletions cut 3 bases from V and 0 bases from J, with 15 bases between. Germline V lookup: CDR1 SNHLY, CDR2 FYNNEI. The CDR3 is 16 amino acids. The CDR3 region is CASSDPRNMSSYEQYF. CDR3 sequence (DNA): TGTGCCAGCAGTGACCCTCGAAACATGAGCTCCTACGAGCAGTACTTC.

The genes are TRBV11-3 and TRBJ1-2; 8 bases map to TRBD1. Germline V gene lookup returns CDR1 SGHNT and CDR2 YENEEA. This CDR3 region has 16 residues. Unmatched junction bases numbered 10, after V lost 5 bases and J lost 2 bases. Here the CDR3 reads CASSQHPDRVNYGYTF. In nucleotides, the CDR3 is TGTGCCAGCAGCCAACACCCGGACAGGGTGAACTATGGCTACACCTTC.

V gene TRBV14 combines with J gene TRBJ1-2; no clear D. With 0 bases removed from V and 8 bases from J, the gap between germline ends came to 10 bases. CDR3 size: 13 residues. CDR1 SGHDN and CDR2 FVKESK come from the germline V gene. CDR3 bases: TGTGCCAGCAGCCAAGATCTGTGGGTCGGCTACACCTTC. It is translated as CASSQDLWVGYTF.

V usage is TRBV6-5 and J usage is TRBJ2-1; tentatively, D is TRBD1 (5 bases). V was cut by 0 bases and J by 7 bases, with 10 bases left in between. The CDR3 consists of 14 residues. Germline V gives CDR1 MNHEY, CDR2 SVGAGI. CDR3 sequence (DNA): TGTGCCAGCAGTTACTCGGAAGGGGCAAATGAGCAGTTCTTC. Translation gives CASSYSEGANEQFF.

The chain is built from TRBV13 and TRBJ2-2; 8 positions match TRBD2. The germline gives CDR1 PRHDT, CDR2 FYEKMQ (reference sequence). The CDR3 is 15 amino acids. V trimming: 0 bases; J trimming: 6 bases; junction bases outside the gene matches: 3. DNA for the CDR3: TGTGCCAGCAGCTTAGGGGGCGGGAGGCCCGGGGAGCTGTTTTTT. Protein product: CASSLGGGRPGELFF. Supplemented by reference TRBV13 and TRBJ2-2, the full variable domain reads AAGVIQSPRHLIKEKRETATLKCYPIPRHDTVYWYQQGPGQDPQFLISFYEKMQSDKGSIPDRFSAQQFSDYHSELNMSSLELGDSALYFCASSLGGGRPGELFFGEGSRLTVL.

This clone was picked up one time. The chain links TRBV6-6 to TRBJ2-1; 10 nucleotides line up with TRBD2. J lost 3 bases, V lost 4 bases, and 6 bases had no gene match. The CDR3 totals 16 residues. CDR1 and CDR2 (germline): MNHNY, SVGAGI (reference sequence). CDR3 bases: TGTGCCAGCAGTTTACAACTAGCGGGGAGCTACAATGAGCAGTTCTTC. This codes for CASSLQLAGSYNEQFF.

The gene calls are TRBV27 and TRBJ2-7, with 7 positions matching TRBD1. V dropped 0 bases and J dropped 6; count of bases not matched to a gene: 11. Germline lookup yields CDR1 MNHEY and CDR2 SMNVEV (reference sequence). The CDR3 extends over 16 amino acids. CDR3 DNA sequence: TGTGCCAGCAGTTTATCGATTGGGACAGTTGCCCTCGAGCAGTACTTC. This translates into CASSLSIGTVALEQYF.

The V and J genes are TRBV25-1 and TRBJ2-1; 9 positions agree with TRBD1. Looked up from germline, CDR1 is MGHDK and CDR2 is SYGVNS. The CDR3 loop spans 15 amino acids. With V trimmed by 6 bases and J by 0 bases, 3 bases remained unmatched. The CDR3, as DNA: TGTGCCAGCAGCGAGACAGGGGGCTCCTACAATGAGCAGTTCTTC. It specifies CASSETGGSYNEQFF.

V gene TRBV7-3 combines with J gene TRBJ2-6, with 7 bases that match TRBD1. CDR3 length: 19 residues. CDR1 is SGHTA and CDR2 is FQGTGA in the germline V gene. The V and J ends lost 6 bases and 0 bases, in that order; junction bases with no gene match: 14. This CDR3 is CASSQTPGQLSSGANVLTF. The CDR3 coding sequence is TGTGCCAGCAGTCAAACTCCGGGACAGCTTTCCTCTGGGGCCAACGTCCTGACTTTC. Together with reference TRBV7-3 and TRBJ2-6, the CDR3 gives the full variable domain: GAGVSQTPSNKVTEKGKYVELRCDPISGHTALYWYRQSLGQGPEFLIYFQGTGAADDSGLPNDRFFAVRPEGSVSTLKIQRTERGDSAVYLCASSQTPGQLSSGANVLTFGAGSRLTVL.

The chain combines TRBV2 with TRBJ2-1, with a tentative D call TRBD1 (6 bases). The V gene lost 2 bases and the J gene lost 6 bases, with 17 bases spanning the gap. The CDR3 covers 16 residues. The germline V gene has CDR1 SNHLY and CDR2 FYNNEI. CDR3 sequence reads: CASSELEQGPSNEQFF. The CDR3 coding sequence is TGTGCCAGCAGTGAATTGGAACAGGGTCCCTCCAATGAGCAGTTCTTC.

The chain is built from TRBV4-1 and TRBJ2-7, with TRBD1 matching over 7 bases. The J segment lost 1 base and the V segment lost 3 bases, leaving 0 bases of the junction unmatched. The CDR3 is 13 amino acids. The germline V gene has CDR1 MGHRA and CDR2 YSYEKL. This CDR3 reads CASSQTGSYEQYF. CDR3 coding DNA: TGCGCCAGCAGCCAGACAGGGTCCTACGAGCAGTACTTC.